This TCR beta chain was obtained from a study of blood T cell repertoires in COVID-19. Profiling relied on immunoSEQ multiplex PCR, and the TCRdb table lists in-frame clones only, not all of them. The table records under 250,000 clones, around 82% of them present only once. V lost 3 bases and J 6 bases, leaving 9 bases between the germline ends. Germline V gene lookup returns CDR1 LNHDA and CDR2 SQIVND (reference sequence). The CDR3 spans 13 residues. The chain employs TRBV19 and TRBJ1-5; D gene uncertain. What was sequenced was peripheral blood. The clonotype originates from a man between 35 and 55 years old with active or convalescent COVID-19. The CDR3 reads CASSIQEAQPQHF. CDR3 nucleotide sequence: TGTGCCAGTAGTATCCAGGAAGCTCAGCCCCAGCATTTT.